This TCR beta chain was sequenced during a study of CD8 T cells in Susac syndrome. Study overall: Patients with Susac syndrome, at blood draw, were therapy-naive, on corticosteroids, or on intravenous immunoglobulin alone. Notes on the study in general: It was acknowledged in the study that the number of individuals who were included in its TCR sequencing and HLA analysis was relatively small.

This clonotype was recorded once. Its antigen remains unknown. The authors sequenced TCR beta from blood CD8+ and CD4+ T cells. Random hexamers were used to reverse transcribe 0.5 to 1 ug of RNA. One entry per CDR3 protein, called by TCRdb with MiXCR from the immunoSEQ multiplex PCR reads. Of some 150,000 distinct CDR3 sequences in the sample, roughly 94% were seen once. The sequenced sample was CD4+ T cells from PBMCs. The sequence was collected from a human donor with Susac syndrome.

Here the CDR3 reads CASSHSERAGSYGYTF. The CDR3 nucleotides are TGTGCCAGCAGCCATTCCGAAAGGGCAGGGAGCTATGGCTACACCTTC. The chain combines TRBV4-2 with TRBJ1-2; the D gene is possibly TRBD1 (5 bases). Germline V gene sequence: CDR1 LGHNA, CDR2 YNFKEQ. The CDR3 is 16 residues long. V was clipped by 3 bases and J by 4 bases, with 18 bases between them.